A single TCR beta chain is shown here with its context. What this receptor recognizes is not known. The germline gene is not matched at one end of the junction; a read error may be the cause. This specimen comes from a study of blood T cells in healthy people across ages (dated by TCRdb to 2013 to 2016). Regarding the research as a whole: Template switching captured roughly one uniquely barcoded TCR beta cDNA molecule per two T cells in model experiments. The study analyzed two additional independent replicas of 1 million unique cDNA reads from the same blood draw for two donors, one aged 18 to 30 and one aged 80 or older. Donors of different ages were randomly distributed across sequencing lanes to avoid experimental bias. Age-related changes in TCR beta repertoire diversity were measured in the study by deep sequencing normalized with unique cDNA molecular identifiers. Donors were grouped into four age groups: young (average roughly 17 years), middle-aged (about 38), aged (around 56) and long-lived (approximately 78). What the research found in general, with its limitations: There was a strong correlation between observed TCR beta diversity and the percentage of naive T cells measured by flow cytometry. Compared with the aged group, more naive CD4+ T cells, fewer expanded clones and increased TCR diversity were shown by the long-lived group, suggesting age selection. Because donor CMV infection status was unknown, age-related changes in expanded clonotypes were potentially confounded. As age increased, observed TCR beta diversity per million T cells dropped in a roughly linear way, and a significant reduction was already evident by age about 40. Bulk unsorted PBMC profiling prevented conclusive comparison of naive and antigen-experienced compartments. Estimates of total diversity from one million sequenced T cells were regarded as lower bounds and underestimates.

Systemically healthy Caucasian individuals from Russia, roughly 40 in total and aged about 6 to 100 years, were included as donors. Each donor gave 8 to 10 milliliters of peripheral blood, collected into EDTA-treated Vacutainer tubes. Ficoll-Paque density-gradient centrifugation was used to isolate PBMCs, with at least 7 million per sample. Total RNA was extracted from PBMCs with Trizol reagent, with at least 6 micrograms obtained per sample. The percentages of naive CD45RAhigh/CD27high T cells were determined by flow cytometry on a PBMC aliquot from every donor. Library generation was performed with 5' RACE. The reads were generated on an Illumina HiSeq 2500. The second PCR ran for roughly 7 to 11 cycles and used a J-beta primer mix along with a sample-barcoded 5' primer. Each TCR beta cDNA molecule received a unique molecular identifier from a template-switch 5' adaptor carrying 12 random nucleotides. Each sample yielded at least 2.5 million CDR3-containing paired-end reads. First-strand cDNA synthesis was performed from all RNA using the Mint cDNA synthesis kit, with priming by a TRBC-specific oligonucleotide. Following uracil-DNA glycosylase treatment, all cDNA underwent a first 18-cycle PCR with the universal primers M1SS and BC2_uni_R. The authors processed their data as follows. For normalization, 1 million high-quality reads, each with a distinct molecular identifier, were randomly selected from each sample. Reads with shared molecular identifiers were discarded instead of being binned into consensus sequences. CDR3 identification, clonotype clustering and error correction used MiTCR with a Q25 quality threshold and the strictest error-elimination algorithm. Lower-bound total TCR beta diversity was estimated with a nonparametric unseen species model using Euler transformation. TCRdb redid the processing of the public reads, applying fastp at Q25 and MiXCR, and retained in-frame beta chains. Rows are combined by CDR3 protein, so each entry shows the most common genes and DNA. The V and J calls here are based on TCRdb, not the publication. Counted in this sample were roughly 500,000 distinct CDR3 sequences; 27% of them appeared once. In total, the top ten clones hold approximately 18% of the sample.

The CDR3 measures 18 amino acids from cysteine to phenylalanine. Only the CDR3 DNA is retained, 54 bases long and in frame from the first base. From the germline V gene (reference sequence), CDR1 is SGHKS and CDR2 is YYEKEE. Recombination connected TRBV5-5 to TRBJ1-3, with no confident D gene call. The receptor comes from a woman in her 70s in good health. The sequencing sample was made of blood. The DNA sequence reads TGTGCCAGCAGCTTGGCCGGGGAGAGACGGTTCTCTGGAAACACCGTATATTTT. The translation is CASSLAGERRFSGNTVYF.